Only a few counts were recorded for the clone carrying this T cell receptor (beta chain). Other DNA variants within this sample encode the same CDR3. These data belong to a study of blood T cell repertoires in COVID-19. Overall study: Samples representing acute and convalescent COVID-19 were sourced from the United States, Italy and Spain. T cells, B-cell-depleted T cells, or PBMCs provided the cDNA or gDNA that served as material.

In the study's own analysis: Estimated nucleated cell counts came from reference gene primer amplification. Using immunoSEQ multiplex PCR, the repertoire was profiled, and TCRdb retains in-frame clones only, with some absent. From that table come the V and J calls and clone size; the DNA was used to work out D and trimming. Of about 110,000 clones listed, roughly four fifths are singletons. Trimming took 0 bases from V and 5 from J, leaving 11 bases between them. In germline, CDR1 is SGHVS, CDR2 FQNEAQ. This CDR3 comprises 15 residues. Sequences were obtained from peripheral blood. The chain couples TRBV7-8 to TRBJ1-5; the D gene is possibly TRBD1 (6 bases). The receptor comes from a man older than 75 with COVID-19, enrolled during active disease. This chain's CDR3 is CASSLALRGDQPQHF. The CDR3 nucleotides read TGTGCCAGCAGCTTAGCCCTCAGGGGCGATCAGCCCCAGCATTTT.